A single sample gave rise to the 28 T cell receptor beta chains below, sequenced in a study of shared clonotypes between healthy human individuals. Here immunoSEQ multiplex PCR was the method, and the copy in TCRdb shows in-frame clones only, minus some. The table lists about 820,000 clones, almost 95% of them singletons, with more than 20% in the top ten. Only CD45RO-negative cells positively selected for CCR7 counted as naive CD8 cells, so terminally differentiated effector memory CD45RA+ cells were excluded. Specimen: naive CD8+ T cells sorted from blood. The receptors were sampled from a young man in good health.

V gene TRBV4-1 combines with J gene TRBJ2-2; D gene unclear. The CDR3 runs 14 residues. V lost 0 bases and J lost 4, with 6 bases in between. Germline V lookup: CDR1 MGHRA, CDR2 YSYEKL. CDR3 DNA sequence: TGCGCCAGCAGCCAAGATGGGGTCACCGGGGAGCTGTTTTTT. Translation: CASSQDGVTGELFF.

The J gene is TRBJ2-3, the V gene TRBV14; D may match TRBD1 or TRBD2 (5 bases each). The ends were cut back, 1 base at V and 0 bases at J, with 8 bases in the middle. CDR1 SGHDN and CDR2 FVKESK come from the germline V gene. The CDR3 sequence is 15 residues long. This chain's CDR3 is CASSQVWGSTDTQYF. CDR3 DNA: TGTGCCAGCAGCCAAGTTTGGGGGAGCACAGATACGCAGTATTTT. The complete variable domain, with remaining parts taken from reference TRBV14 and TRBJ2-3, reads EAGVTQFPSHSVIEKGQTVTLRCDPISGHDNLYWYRRVMGKEIKFLLHFVKESKQDESGMPNNRFLAERTGGTYSTLKVQPAELEDSGVYFCASSQVWGSTDTQYFGPGTRLTVL.

The J gene is TRBJ1-1, the V gene TRBV10-1; D gene unclear. In germline, CDR1 is WNHNN, CDR2 SYGVQD (reference sequence). The germline V and J ends were trimmed by 6 bases and 3 bases, with 11 bases remaining between them. CDR3 length: 13 residues. CDR3 protein: CASSVNEDTEAFF. CDR3 sequence (DNA): TGCGCCAGCAGCGTCAATGAGGACACTGAAGCTTTCTTT.

The sample holds one count of this clone. The CDR3 region is CASSQPRTSGSNEQFF. DNA of the CDR3: TGTGCCAGCAGCCAACCGCGGACTAGCGGGAGTAATGAGCAGTTCTTC. This chain uses TRBV7-9 with TRBJ2-1, with 13 bases lining up with TRBD2. The CDR3 sequence is 16 residues long. The junction had 8 bases not matched to a gene; V was cut back by 5 bases and J by 7 bases. Germline CDR1 is SEHNR and CDR2 is FQNEAQ (reference sequence).

The gene calls are TRBV6-6 and TRBJ2-2, with 11 bases matching TRBD2. V lost 6 bases and J lost 7; bases outside the gene matches: 4. The germline V gene has CDR1 MNHNY and CDR2 SVGAGI (reference sequence). The CDR3 sequence is 14 residues long. CDR3 sequence: CASRIGLAGGELFF. DNA of the CDR3: TGTGCCAGCAGGATAGGACTAGCGGGCGGGGAGCTGTTTTTT.

The genes are TRBV7-9 and TRBJ2-5; perhaps D is TRBD1 or TRBD2 (6 bases each). The closer fit of TRBJ2-7 to the DNA end suggests the J call may be wrong. Germline-derived CDR1 and CDR2 are SEHNR and FQNEAQ (reference sequence). The CDR3 spans 15 residues. The CDR3 loop is CASSLGREGGYEQYF. CDR3 sequence (DNA): TGTGCCAGCAGCTTAGGAAGGGAAGGGGGGTACGAGCAGTACTTC.

The genes are TRBV28 and TRBJ2-1; maybe TRBD2 (6 bases). Germline CDR1 is MDHEN and CDR2 is SYDVKM. Trimming shortened V by 2 bases and J by 5 bases, and 22 bases separated the two germline ends. CDR3 size: 18 residues. The CDR3 is CASSLPTLDYAAHNEQFF. The DNA of the CDR3 is TGTGCCAGCAGTTTACCGACCTTGGACTATGCCGCCCACAATGAGCAGTTCTTC.

The V call is TRBV6-6, the J call TRBJ1-3; D is uncertain. CDR3 length equals 12 residues. Germline V gene sequence: CDR1 MNHNY, CDR2 SVGAGI (reference sequence). This CDR3 reads CAIRLGKNTIYF. In nucleotides, the CDR3 is TGTGCTATTAGGCTGGGGAAGAACACCATATATTTT.

The chain recombines TRBV9 with TRBJ2-3; no firm D call. V was trimmed by 4 bases and J by 1 base, leaving 10 bases between them. This CDR3 has 14 amino acids. Germline V gives CDR1 SGDLS, CDR2 YYNGEE. CDR3 sequence reads: CASSPSGGTDTQYF. The CDR3 DNA follows: TGTGCCAGCAGCCCTAGTGGGGGCACAGATACGCAGTATTTT.

The rearrangement joins TRBV6-5 to TRBJ2-7; D gene uncertain. This CDR3 has 12 residues. Germline CDR1 reads MNHEY; CDR2 reads SVGAGI. The germline V and J ends were trimmed by 7 bases and 3 bases, with 10 bases remaining between them. The CDR3 bases are TGTGCCAGCAAAGATCAGAACTACGAGCAGTACTTC. It is translated as CASKDQNYEQYF.

The chain links TRBV7-8 to TRBJ2-1, with unresolved D. V was shortened by 5 bases and J by 7 bases, with 6 bases between the two germline ends. Per the germline V gene, CDR1 is SGHVS and CDR2 is FQNEAQ. The CDR3 is 11 amino acids. CDR3 in DNA: TGTGCCAGCAGCACCCAGAATGAGCAGTTCTTC. It codes for CASSTQNEQFF.

The rearrangement links TRBV7-9 to TRBJ2-3; 11 nucleotides match TRBD2. This CDR3 region has 15 residues. Germline V gene lookup returns CDR1 SEHNR and CDR2 FQNEAQ (reference sequence). V lost 5 bases and J lost 3; bases outside the gene matches: 4. For the CDR3, the DNA is TGTGCCAGCAGCCCAACTAGCGGGAGTACAGATACGCAGTATTTT. Amino acids: CASSPTSGSTDTQYF.

The chain uses TRBV21-1 and TRBJ1-5; the D segment call TRBD1 is taken from the table without a DNA check. TRBV21-1 is given as a pseudogene. The CDR3 totals 16 residues. CDR3 sequence reads: CASSRDRGFPNQPQHF. In DNA form, the CDR3 reads TGTGCCAGCAGCAGGGACAGGGGGTTCCCGAATCAGCCCCAGCATTTT.

The chain has TRBV15 and TRBJ2-5, with 8 bases lining up with TRBD2. CDR1 is LNHNV, CDR2 YYDKDF, per germline (reference sequence). The CDR3 is 15 residues long. V dropped 1 base and J dropped 4; count of bases not matched to a gene: 5. CDR3 sequence reads: CATSRGAGGGETQYF. The CDR3 DNA follows: TGTGCCACCAGCAGAGGCGCGGGGGGCGGAGAGACCCAGTACTTC.

Details on this clone: Other DNA sequences in this sample translate to the same CDR3. This chain's CDR3 is CASSVGGEQFF. The CDR3 region has the DNA TGTGCCAGCAGCGTAGGTGGTGAGCAGTTCTTC. The chain joins TRBV9 to TRBJ2-1, with D unclear. The CDR3 covers 11 residues. Germline loops: CDR1 SGDLS, CDR2 YYNGEE. V shed 0 bases and J shed 9 bases, with 4 bases lying between them.

The chain has TRBV6-6 and TRBJ1-1; D might be TRBD1 (5 bases). Trimming removed 11 bases at V and 6 bases at J, with 22 bases between. Germline assignment: CDR1 MNHNY and CDR2 SVGAGI (reference sequence). The CDR3 length is 14 residues. CDR3 sequence reads: CAEGEAGPRAEAFF. CDR3 DNA: TGTGCCGAGGGCGAAGCAGGGCCGAGGGCTGAAGCTTTCTTT.

V is TRBV2 and J is TRBJ2-7; D may correspond to TRBD1 or TRBD2 (5 bases each). The CDR3 length is 14 residues. V lost 6 bases and J lost 2, with 14 bases in between. Germline V gene sequence: CDR1 SNHLY, CDR2 FYNNEI. The DNA of the CDR3 is TGTGCCAGCAGCCACGGGACGGAAACCTACGAGCAGTACTTC. Translation gives CASSHGTETYEQYF.

The gene calls are TRBV19 and TRBJ2-7; TRBD1 matches 7 bases. Looked up from germline, CDR1 is LNHDA and CDR2 is SQIVND (reference sequence). J was trimmed by 4 bases and V by 8 bases; bases with no gene match: 11. The CDR3 spans 14 residues. The CDR3 spells CASSDFDRDYEQYF. CDR3 DNA: TGTGCCAGTTCGGATTTTGACAGGGATTACGAGCAGTACTTC.

V usage is TRBV19 and J usage is TRBJ2-7; no clear D. V was clipped by 4 bases and J by 0 bases, with 16 bases between them. CDR3 length: 16 residues. Germline loops: CDR1 LNHDA, CDR2 SQIVND (reference sequence). CDR3 nucleotides: TGTGCCAGTAGTAGGAACGCCGAGGTACCCTCCTACGAGCAGTACTTC. Its translation: CASSRNAEVPSYEQYF.

The V gene is TRBV27, the J gene TRBJ2-3; D perhaps matches TRBD2 (5 bases). The V end was cut by 7 bases, the J end by 0 bases, with 11 bases between. The CDR3 covers 14 residues. Germline lookup yields CDR1 MNHEY and CDR2 SMNVEV (reference sequence). DNA for the CDR3: TGTGCCAGCAAAGTCGGGGAGAGCACAGATACGCAGTATTTT. Its translation is CASKVGESTDTQYF.

This clone was counted a single time. The chain recombines TRBV7-2 with TRBJ1-6, with 11 bases identical to TRBD1. This CDR3 spans 14 amino acids. Germline-derived CDR1 and CDR2 are SGHTA and FQGNSA. With V trimmed by 5 bases and J by 9 bases, 3 bases remained unmatched. The CDR3 loop is CASSTGTGGSPLHF. CDR3 in DNA: TGTGCCAGCAGCACCGGGACAGGGGGTTCACCCCTCCACTTT.

The chain carries TRBV28 and TRBJ2-1; 8 bases fit TRBD1. This CDR3 region has 14 residues. Germline CDR1 is MDHEN and CDR2 is SYDVKM. The trim removed 4 bases at V and 9 bases at J, leaving 8 bases unmatched. The CDR3 bases are TGTGCCAGCAGTTGGTTCAGGGGGCTTGTTGAGCAGTTCTTC. This sequence encodes CASSWFRGLVEQFF. Drawing the rest from reference TRBV28 and TRBJ2-1, the complete variable domain is DVKVTQSSRYLVKRTGEKVFLECVQDMDHENMFWYRQDPGLGLRLIYFSYDVKMKEKGDIPEGYSVSREKKERFSLILESASTNQTSMYLCASSWFRGLVEQFFGPGTRLTVL.

The gene calls are TRBV19 and TRBJ2-1; 11 bases align to TRBD2. Germline assignment: CDR1 LNHDA and CDR2 SQIVND (reference sequence). V lost 7 bases, J lost 6 bases, and 8 bases stayed unmatched. The CDR3 runs 15 residues. CDR3 in amino acids: CASTTLAGDINEQFF. In DNA, the CDR3 is TGTGCCAGTACCACACTAGCGGGAGATATCAATGAGCAGTTCTTC.

The chain has TRBV19 and TRBJ1-5; 7 bases fit TRBD1. CDR3 size: 16 residues. In germline, CDR1 is LNHDA, CDR2 SQIVND (reference sequence). The J segment lost 3 bases and the V segment lost 3 bases, leaving 8 bases of the junction unmatched. The CDR3 is CASSIVLGGINQPQHF. The CDR3 region has the DNA TGTGCCAGTAGTATTGTTCTAGGGGGCATCAATCAGCCCCAGCATTTT.

The rearrangement uses TRBV18 and TRBJ2-1, with TRBD1 matching over 9 bases. Germline CDR1 KGHSH, CDR2 LQKENI. Trimming took 6 bases from V and 4 from J; bases not matched to a gene: 4. The CDR3 contains 14 residues. The CDR3 reads CASSLQGAYNEQFF. For the CDR3, the DNA is TGTGCCAGCTCGCTACAGGGGGCTTACAATGAGCAGTTCTTC.

The chain recombines TRBV30 with TRBJ1-2, with TRBD1 as a possible D gene (6 bases). Germline values: CDR1 GTSNPN, CDR2 SVGIG (reference sequence). The CDR3 spans 13 residues. V gave up 0 bases and J gave up 5 bases, with 10 bases separating them. CDR3 amino acids: CAWSVGGHYGYTF. In DNA, the CDR3 is TGTGCCTGGAGTGTAGGGGGACATTATGGCTACACCTTC.

This chain links TRBV7-9 with TRBJ1-2; the match to TRBD1 covers 8 bases. CDR1 and CDR2 from the germline V gene are SEHNR and FQNEAQ (reference sequence). V trimming: 6 bases; J trimming: 6 bases; junction bases outside the gene matches: 18. The CDR3 consists of 17 residues. The CDR3 region is CASRPRTGWDRDDGYTF. For the CDR3, the DNA is TGTGCCAGCAGACCCAGGACAGGGTGGGATCGGGACGATGGCTACACCTTC.

This chain joins TRBV11-2 and TRBJ1-1; a weak D match, TRBD1 (5 bases). The CDR3 extends over 15 amino acids. CDR1 is SGHAT, CDR2 FQNNGV, per germline. V was shortened by 2 bases and J by 6 bases, with 16 bases between the two germline ends. As DNA, the CDR3 is TGTGCCAGCAGCTTAACTTCGGGGCGAGAGGCTGAAGCTTTCTTT. Protein: CASSLTSGREAEAFF.